A selection of T cell receptor beta chains follows, all from one sample in a study of blood T cell repertoires in COVID-19. This table comes from immunoSEQ multiplex PCR, and its TCRdb copy is limited to in-frame clones, with some not included. The sample includes 110,000 or so clones, around 79% of them seen just once. The sequenced sample was peripheral blood. The origin of the receptors is a man in his fifties or sixties with acute or convalescent COVID-19. Each CDR3 is given with its conserved first and last residue. Fields, in order: CDR3 length, D gene, clone size, V gene, J gene, CDR3 protein, CDR3 DNA. D genes are given only for firm matches. Clone size appears in some rows only: once, few, many, or a class for an expanded clone.

>16|TRBD2|once|TRBV2|TRBJ2-1
CASQRGAGGPMAEQFF
TGTGCCAGCCAAAGGGGAGCGGGAGGACCCATGGCTGAGCAGTTCTTC
>13|TRBD1|NA|TRBV27|TRBJ1-2
CASSFQGAYGYTF
TGTGCCAGCAGTTTTCAGGGGGCCTATGGCTACACCTTC
>16|NA|NA|TRBV3-1/TRBV3-2|TRBJ2-1
CASSQDGGKAYNEQFF
TGTGCCAGCAGCCAAGATGGGGGGAAGGCCTACAATGAGCAGTTCTTC
>15|NA|NA|TRBV27|TRBJ1-5
CASSPLEASNQPQHF
TGTGCCAGCAGTCCCTTGGAGGCTAGCAATCAGCCCCAGCATTTT
>17|TRBD1|NA|TRBV13|TRBJ2-2
CASSLGFTGTVTGELFF
TGTGCCAGCAGCTTAGGCTTTACCGGGACAGTCACCGGGGAGCTGTTTTTT
>14|NA|NA|TRBV5-1|TRBJ2-7
CASSLDGSSYEQYF
TGCGCCAGCAGCTTGGATGGGAGCTCCTACGAGCAGTACTTC
>17|TRBD1|once|TRBV15|TRBJ2-2
CATSRDRGQGITGELFF
TGTGCCACCAGCAGAGATCGGGGACAGGGAATCACCGGGGAGCTGTTTTTT
>15|NA|NA|TRBV10-3|TRBJ2-2
CAIKAGTENTGELFF
TGTGCCATCAAAGCGGGTACTGAGAACACCGGGGAGCTGTTTTTT
>13|TRBD2|NA|TRBV3-1/TRBV3-2|TRBJ2-7
CASGTSGSYEQYF
TGTGCCAGCGGGACTAGCGGTTCCTACGAGCAGTACTTC
>15|NA|few|TRBV6-1|TRBJ1-6
CASSEIVGVNSPLHF
TGTGCCAGCAGTGAGATCGTAGGGGTCAATTCACCCCTCCACTTT
>14|TRBD1|once|TRBV9|TRBJ1-1
CASSPRDRGTEAFF
TGTGCCAGCAGCCCCAGAGACAGGGGGACTGAAGCTTTCTTT
>11|NA|NA|TRBV10-3|TRBJ1-1
CAIQGNTEAFF
TGTGCCATCCAGGGAAACACTGAAGCTTTCTTT
>15|NA|NA|TRBV4-1|TRBJ1-4
CASSQDSVANEKLFF
TGCGCCAGCAGCCAAGATTCGGTGGCTAATGAAAAACTGTTTTTT
>16|TRBD2|NA|TRBV5-1|TRBJ2-3
CASSLGASGAPDTQYF
TGCGCCAGCAGCTTGGGGGCTAGCGGGGCCCCCGATACGCAGTATTTT
>16|NA|NA|TRBV19|TRBJ1-5
CASSIQGPWSNQPQHF
TGTGCCAGTAGTATACAGGGGCCTTGGAGCAATCAGCCCCAGCATTTT
>15|NA|NA|TRBV7-3|TRBJ2-1
CASSPSGQGIDEQFF
TGTGCCAGCAGCCCATCGGGGCAGGGGATAGATGAGCAGTTCTTC
>15|TRBD2|NA|TRBV19|TRBJ2-7
CASSMGGTMPYEQYF
TGTGCCAGTAGTATGGGTGGGACTATGCCCTACGAGCAGTACTTC
>15|TRBD1|NA|TRBV28|TRBJ1-1
CASSREGAVGTEAFF
TGTGCCAGCAGTCGGGAGGGGGCTGTGGGGACTGAAGCTTTCTTT
>14|TRBD1|NA|TRBV3-1/TRBV3-2|TRBJ1-1
CASSSYSGGTEAFF
TGTGCCAGCAGCTCTTATTCAGGGGGCACTGAAGCTTTCTTT
>13|NA|NA|TRBV7-3|TRBJ1-1
CASSFTGNTEAFF
TGTGCCAGCAGCTTCACAGGGAACACTGAAGCTTTCTTT
>17|TRBD1|NA|TRBV10-3|TRBJ1-1
CAIGWPGQGLANTEAFF
TGTGCCATCGGATGGCCGGGACAGGGATTAGCGAACACTGAAGCTTTCTTT
>15|TRBD2|NA|TRBV2|TRBJ2-1
CASRRALAENNEQFF
TGTGCCAGCAGGCGTGCTCTAGCGGAAAACAATGAGCAGTTCTTC
>14|NA|NA|TRBV10-3|TRBJ1-4
CAISPTGGNEKLFF
TGTGCCATCAGCCCGACAGGAGGTAATGAAAAACTGTTTTTT
>13|NA|NA|TRBV30|TRBJ1-4
CAGSGFTNEKLFF
TGTGCCGGATCGGGATTCACTAATGAAAAACTGTTTTTT
>16|TRBD2|NA|TRBV10-2|TRBJ2-7
CASSDLSSGGSYEQYF
TGCGCCAGCAGTGACCTTTCTAGCGGAGGCTCCTACGAGCAGTACTTC